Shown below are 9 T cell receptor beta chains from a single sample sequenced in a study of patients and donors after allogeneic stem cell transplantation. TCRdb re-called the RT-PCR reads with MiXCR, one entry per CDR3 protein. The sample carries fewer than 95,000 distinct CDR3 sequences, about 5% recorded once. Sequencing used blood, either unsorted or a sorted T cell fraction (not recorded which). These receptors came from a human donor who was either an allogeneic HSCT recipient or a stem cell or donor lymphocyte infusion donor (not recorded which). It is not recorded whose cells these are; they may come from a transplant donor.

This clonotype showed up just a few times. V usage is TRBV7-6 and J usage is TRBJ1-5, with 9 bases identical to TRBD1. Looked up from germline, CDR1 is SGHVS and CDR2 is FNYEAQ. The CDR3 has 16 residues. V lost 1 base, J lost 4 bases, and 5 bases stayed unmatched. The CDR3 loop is CASSLGSDRGNQPQHF. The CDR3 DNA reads TGTGCCAGCAGCTTAGGCTCGGACAGGGGTAATCAGCCCCAGCATTTT.

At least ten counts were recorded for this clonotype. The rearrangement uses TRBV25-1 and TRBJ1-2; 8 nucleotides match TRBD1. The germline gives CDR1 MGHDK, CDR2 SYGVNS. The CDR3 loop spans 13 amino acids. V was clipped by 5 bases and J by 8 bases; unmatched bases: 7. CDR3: CASSPSGQEGYTF. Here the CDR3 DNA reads TGTGCCAGCAGTCCCTCGGGACAGGAGGGCTACACCTTC.

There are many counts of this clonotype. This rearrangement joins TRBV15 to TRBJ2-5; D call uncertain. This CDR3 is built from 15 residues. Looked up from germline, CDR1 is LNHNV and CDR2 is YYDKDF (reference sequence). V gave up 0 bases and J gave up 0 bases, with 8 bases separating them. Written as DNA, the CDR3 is TGTGCCACCAGCAGAGATTATGAGTACCAAGAGACCCAGTACTTC. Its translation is CATSRDYEYQETQYF.

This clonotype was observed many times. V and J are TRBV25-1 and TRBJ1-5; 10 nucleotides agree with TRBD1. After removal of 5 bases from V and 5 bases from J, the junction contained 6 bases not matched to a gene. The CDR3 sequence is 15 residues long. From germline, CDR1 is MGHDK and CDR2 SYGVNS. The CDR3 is CASSPRGQGDQPQHF. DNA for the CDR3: TGTGCCAGCAGTCCCCGAGGACAGGGGGATCAGCCCCAGCATTTT.

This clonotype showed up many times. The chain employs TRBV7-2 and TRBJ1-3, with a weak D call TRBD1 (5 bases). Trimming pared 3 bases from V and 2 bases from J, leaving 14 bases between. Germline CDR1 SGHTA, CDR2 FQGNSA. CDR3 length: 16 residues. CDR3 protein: CASSLGGALTGNTIYF. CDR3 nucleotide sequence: TGTGCCAGCAGCTTGGGCGGGGCACTTACTGGAAACACCATATATTTT.

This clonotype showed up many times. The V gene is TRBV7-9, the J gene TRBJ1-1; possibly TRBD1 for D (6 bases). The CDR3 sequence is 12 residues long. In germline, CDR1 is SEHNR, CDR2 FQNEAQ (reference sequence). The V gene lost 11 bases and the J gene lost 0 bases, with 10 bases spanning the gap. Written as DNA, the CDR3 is TGTGCCGATGACAGGATGAACACTGAAGCTTTCTTT. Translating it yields CADDRMNTEAFF.

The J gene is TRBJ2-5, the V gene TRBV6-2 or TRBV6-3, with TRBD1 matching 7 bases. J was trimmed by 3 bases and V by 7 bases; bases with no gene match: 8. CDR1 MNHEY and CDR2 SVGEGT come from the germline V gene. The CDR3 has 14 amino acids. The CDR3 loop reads CASTPTGREETQYF. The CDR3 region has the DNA TGTGCCAGCACCCCGACAGGGCGAGAAGAGACCCAGTACTTC.

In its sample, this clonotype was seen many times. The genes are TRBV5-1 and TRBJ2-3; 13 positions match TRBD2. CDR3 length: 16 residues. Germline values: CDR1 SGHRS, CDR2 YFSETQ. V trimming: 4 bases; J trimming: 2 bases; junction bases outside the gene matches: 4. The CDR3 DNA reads TGCGCCAGCAGCCCCGGGACTAGCGGGGCCACAGATACGCAGTATTTT. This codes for CASSPGTSGATDTQYF.

The CDR3 region is CASSIPLVPGQIRYTGELFF. CDR3 DNA: TGTGCCAGCAGCATTCCTCTCGTCCCGGGACAGATACGGTACACCGGGGAGCTGTTTTTT. This rearrangement joins TRBV11-1 to TRBJ2-2; 7 bases align to TRBD1. Germline CDR1 is SGHAT and CDR2 is FQDESV (reference sequence). The CDR3 loop spans 20 amino acids. V trimming: 5 bases; J trimming: 3 bases; junction bases outside the gene matches: 21.